The rows below give T cell receptor beta chains drawn from one sample of a study of cytomegalovirus exposure and HLA in healthy donors. TCRdb's copy holds only in-frame clones and misses some; the assay was immunoSEQ multiplex PCR. The table shows approximately 300,000 clones, with approximately 84% occurring only once. Sequences were obtained from PBMCs. The receptors here all came from a woman aged 40 to 50 in good health and CMV-seropositive. CDR3s leave out the opening cysteine and the closing phenylalanine or tryptophan. The order of the fields is J gene, V gene, clone size, CDR3 protein. Size tells how often a clone was seen (once, few, many) or the class of an expanded clone, and some rows leave it out.

>TRBJ2-3|TRBV29-1|NA
SVDGTSGSTDTQY
>TRBJ2-7|TRBV29-1|NA
SAPRQGAEQY
>TRBJ2-3|TRBV19|NA
ASSRVSGRAGTQY
>TRBJ1-3|TRBV19|NA
ASSIYGNTIY
>TRBJ1-1|TRBV19|NA
ASEGALNTEAF
>TRBJ1-5|TRBV30|once
AWSRGYSNQPQH
>TRBJ2-3|TRBV18|once
ASSPPGLAGGTDTQY
>TRBJ2-2|TRBV11-3|NA
ASSLDPAGGSLNTGELF
>TRBJ2-5|TRBV5-1|NA
ASSFGLAEETQY
>TRBJ1-4|TRBV5-6|NA
ASSPQGYEKLF
>TRBJ2-1|TRBV5-6|once
ASRQGLAGGPSEQF
>TRBJ2-2|TRBV2|NA
ASSETGAPGELF
>TRBJ1-6|TRBV4-3|NA
ASSQDPGQGSPLH
>TRBJ2-5|TRBV7-9|NA
ASSPQGTVEGETQY
>TRBJ2-3|TRBV30|NA
AWSLSRSGPKDTQY
>TRBJ2-2|TRBV27|NA
ASSLSTGGNTGELF
>TRBJ2-3|TRBV11-2|NA
ASSHFMEGVADTQY
>TRBJ2-3|TRBV6-4|once
ASSGAPDTQY
>TRBJ1-2|TRBV6-6|NA
ASSSYGYT
>TRBJ1-6|TRBV27|NA
ASSLYGQPYNSPLH
>NA|TRBV5-4|NA
ASSLDRGYEQY
>TRBJ1-6|TRBV4-3|NA
ASSQGQGVGSPLH
>TRBJ1-2|TRBV5-1|NA
ASSAGENYGYT
>TRBJ1-6|TRBV11-2|NA
ASSVTPGSPLH
>TRBJ1-1|TRBV9|NA
ASSSLAQVGTEAF
>TRBJ1-2|TRBV4-1|NA
ASSQEGGSYGYT
>NA|TRBV6-5|NA
ASSETGGNEQY
>TRBJ2-7|TRBV28|NA
ASAGTYTYEQY
>TRBJ1-1|TRBV7-9|NA
ASLGPNTEAF
>TRBJ2-7|TRBV30|NA
AWSGGNYEQY
>TRBJ2-7|TRBV7-3|few
ASSLSGSSGIYEQY
>TRBJ2-1|TRBV7-9|NA
ASSLALNGEQF
>TRBJ2-1|TRBV6-5|NA
ASSYSVVSNEQF
>TRBJ2-1|TRBV29-1|NA
SGGLTGNEQF
>TRBJ1-1|TRBV25-1|NA
ASSDSTQTGGEAF
>TRBJ2-1|TRBV30|NA
AWSGWAGDEQF
>NA|TRBV15|few
ATSRVNYEQY